This T cell receptor beta chain was profiled in a study of T cell responses to AZD1222 COVID-19 vaccine. Study-wide points: Mostly white British, mostly female donors; authors suggested clonal diversity may be underestimated. CD4 TCRs linked to vaccination spanned spike, dominating at 160-218 and 743-854. Just five or six AZD1222 recipients tested seropositive at baseline.

Assay: immunoSEQ multiplex PCR; the TCRdb copy retains only in-frame clones and omits some. The sample lists some 130,000 clones, around 93% occurring once. V was cut by 3 bases and J by 1 base, with 10 bases left in between. Germline V gives CDR1 SGHTA, CDR2 FQGNSA. The CDR3 has 15 residues. On this clone itself: Its antigen remains unknown.

The starting material was peripheral blood, obtained 28 days after the second AZD1222 dose. The gene calls are TRBV7-2 and TRBJ1-3; D ambiguous. This clonotype was sampled from an adult who received the AZD1222 COVID-19 vaccine. Here the CDR3 reads CASSFGIVSGNTIYF. The CDR3 coding sequence is TGTGCCAGCAGCTTCGGAATAGTTTCTGGAAACACCATATATTTT. The variable domain in full, with the rest retrieved from reference TRBV7-2 and TRBJ1-3, is GAGVSQSPSNKVTEKGKDVELRCDPISGHTALYWYRQSLGQGLEFLIYFQGNSAPDKSGLPSDRFSAERTGGSVSTLTIQRTQQEDSAVYLCASSFGIVSGNTIYFGEGSWLTVV.